The following is a T cell receptor (beta chain) sequence with its context. No cognate antigen has been identified for it. There are no base qualities to consult, and no much larger clone falls within one base. Library prep was done by multiplex PCR. Sequenced using an Illumina HiSeq 4000. To build TCR beta libraries, CDR3 regions were amplified by Arm-PCR using iRepertoire HTBI primers. Before sequencing, the PCR products underwent gel purification. Regarding the original processing steps: Across samples, some 62 TRBV and 15 or so TRBJ segments were identified and used for gene usage analysis of CDR3 amino acid clonotypes. COPE and FqMerger were used to merge filtered high-quality paired reads into contigs. Contigs were aligned with BLAST to IMGT TRBV, TRBD and TRBJ reference genes, and CDR3 was defined per IMGT. Highly expanded clones were defined as clonotypes with a frequency above 0.1%. Shannon entropy was used to measure repertoire diversity, and the Gini coefficient was used to measure V-J evenness. Public clonotypes were defined as clonotypes shared by more than one individual. TCRdb ran its own pipeline on the public reads, namely fastp trimming at Q25 and MiXCR clone calling, and kept in-frame beta chains. Every distinct CDR3 protein forms one entry, paired with its most common genes and DNA. TCRdb's processing, not the authors' own work, is the source of the V and J calls. The sample table records 700,000 or so distinct CDR3 sequences; 25% to 30% of these occur just once. The ten largest make up roughly 41% of the sample.

CDR1 and CDR2 are drawn from the germline V gene: SQVTM, ANQGSEA. A distance of 8 bases separates the germline ends of V and J, which lose 4 bases and 1 base respectively. From the cysteine up to the phenylalanine, the CDR3 has a length of 13 residues. Only the CDR3 DNA is retained, 39 bases long and in frame from the first base. This specimen comes from a study of regulatory T cells in long-lasting Graves disease (dated by TCRdb to the early 2020s). Study-level background: Persistent Graves' disease was defined as antithyroid drug treatment for over 5 years with persistently positive TSH receptor autoantibodies. Persistent Graves' disease patients in the clinical cohort had taken antithyroid drugs for about 9.7 years on average. This study used TCR sequencing and RNA sequencing of peripheral blood to compare persistent Graves' disease patients against newly diagnosed Graves' disease patients. A total of about 35 samples underwent TCR sequencing, from some 13 patients with persistent Graves' disease and 20 patients with newly diagnosed Graves' disease. The study was registered as a clinical trial and conducted in China.

Reading the label with the study, this specimen's time point is: persistent/refractory GD, antithyroid drugs over 5 years with positive TRAb. RNA was extracted from PBMCs in TRIzol for both TCR sequencing and RNA sequencing. The diagnosis of Graves' disease followed American Thyroid Association guidelines. Recruitment of patients was carried out at an endocrinology department in Xi'an, China. From each patient, around 8.3 milliliters of peripheral blood was collected into an EDTA anticoagulant tube. Ficoll Paque Plus density gradient separation was used to isolate PBMCs, and no further T cell sorting was done. An Agilent 2100 Bioanalyzer and agarose gel were used to assess RNA quality, and a NanoDrop 2000 was used to measure RNA concentration. Beyond this particular receptor, the publication reports: Patients with persistent disease shared more public clonotypes (under 3,000) than newly diagnosed patients did (about 970). Peripheral blood alone was examined, since thyroid tissue, which constituted the primary lesion, could not be accessed. Only the TCR beta chain was sequenced and analyzed. Compared with newly diagnosed patients, persistent Graves' disease patients had lower TCR Shannon entropy and fewer highly expanded clones, which suggests clonal expansion. TRBV28, TRBJ1-2 and TRBJ2-5 were preferentially used in persistent disease, while TRBV20-1 and TRBJ2-1 were favored in newly diagnosed disease. As a limitation, the authors acknowledged that the small sample size may reduce accuracy.

The chain uses TRBV29-1 and TRBJ1-5; perhaps TRBD1 is the D gene, with 5 bases matching. The TCR was taken from a female donor with Graves disease. The sample in question was peripheral blood mononuclear cells (PBMCs), obtained when the disease was refractory, from a patient treated with antithyroid drugs. CDR3 sequence: CSVGGDSNQPQHF. The nucleotide sequence reads as follows: TGCAGCGTTGGTGGGGACAGCAATCAGCCCCAGCATTTT.